Presented here are 6 T cell receptor beta chains from one specimen sequenced in a study of shared clonotypes between healthy human individuals. The method was immunoSEQ multiplex PCR; TCRdb's version includes in-frame clones alone and lacks a portion of them. Of 2 million or so clones listed, roughly 96% are singletons. Input material: naive CD4+ T cells sorted from blood. As to subset: CD45RA+ positively selected. The receptors were sampled from a young man in good health.

The rearrangement joins TRBV5-1 to TRBJ2-5; D remains ambiguous. CDR3 length equals 13 residues. Germline CDR1 reads SGHRS; CDR2 reads YFSETQ. V lost 4 bases and J 3 bases, leaving 10 bases between the germline ends. Written as DNA, the CDR3 is TGCGCCAGCAGCCCACGTCTAGAAGAGACCCAGTACTTC. It is translated as CASSPRLEETQYF.

The genes are TRBV2 and TRBJ1-1, with a possible D match to TRBD1 (5 bases). Germline lookup yields CDR1 SNHLY and CDR2 FYNNEI. Between the trimmed V and J ends, which lost 6 bases and 7 bases, there was a span of 18 bases. This CDR3 contains 14 residues. The CDR3 here is CASRRGLTPSEAFF. CDR3 coding DNA: TGTGCCAGCAGGCGGGGCTTGACCCCTAGTGAAGCTTTCTTT.

The chain joins TRBV6-5 to TRBJ2-6; D gene ambiguous. Per germline, CDR1 MNHEY and CDR2 SVGAGI. CDR3 length: 15 residues. The V end lost 8 bases, the J end lost 2 bases, and 13 bases lay between the germline ends. The CDR3 is CASHQTLAGANVLTF. CDR3 bases: TGTGCCAGCCACCAGACCCTTGCTGGGGCCAACGTCCTGACTTTC.

This clone was observed a single time. This chain connects TRBV6-5 to TRBJ2-1, with D possibly matching TRBD2 (6 bases). The CDR3 covers 15 residues. The germline V gene has CDR1 MNHEY and CDR2 SVGAGI. The ends were cut back, 5 bases at V and 0 bases at J, with 11 bases in the middle. CDR3 protein: CASSRTTSSYNEQFF. The DNA of the CDR3 is TGTGCCAGCAGTCGCACGACTAGCTCCTACAATGAGCAGTTCTTC.

The V call is TRBV28, the J call TRBJ1-5; possibly TRBD1 for D (5 bases). Germline CDR1 and CDR2: MDHEN and SYDVKM. V lost 4 bases and J 0 bases, leaving 16 bases between the germline ends. The CDR3 length is 17 residues. The CDR3 DNA reads TGTGCCAGCAGTTCTATGTTCGGGGGGTATAGCAATCAGCCCCAGCATTTT. The encoded protein is CASSSMFGGYSNQPQHF.

The rearrangement links TRBV30 to TRBJ1-2; D ambiguous. Germline-derived CDR1 and CDR2 are GTSNPN and SVGIG (reference sequence). The CDR3 loop spans 14 amino acids. Trimming cost V 2 bases and J 2 bases, with 12 bases left between them. The CDR3 bases are TGTGCCTGGAGTCCCCCATTCCTGAACTATGGCTACACCTTC. The encoded protein is CAWSPPFLNYGYTF.